This T cell receptor beta chain comes out of a study of blood T cell repertoires in COVID-19. For the study at large: Specimens from acute and convalescent COVID-19 originated in the United States, Italy and Spain.

CDR1 and CDR2 (germline): DFQATT, SNEGSKA (reference sequence). Trimming took 6 bases from V and 5 from J, leaving 3 bases between them. There are 9 residues in the CDR3. Measured with immunoSEQ multiplex PCR; TCRdb has only the in-frame clones, and not every one. The sample includes about 180,000 clones, about 86% of them seen just once. The sequenced sample was peripheral blood. This clonotype was obtained from a middle-aged man with active or convalescent COVID-19. V usage is TRBV20-1 and J usage is TRBJ2-3; D is uncertain. The CDR3 loop is CSAGDTQYF. The CDR3 nucleotides are TGCAGTGCCGGAGATACGCAGTATTTT.